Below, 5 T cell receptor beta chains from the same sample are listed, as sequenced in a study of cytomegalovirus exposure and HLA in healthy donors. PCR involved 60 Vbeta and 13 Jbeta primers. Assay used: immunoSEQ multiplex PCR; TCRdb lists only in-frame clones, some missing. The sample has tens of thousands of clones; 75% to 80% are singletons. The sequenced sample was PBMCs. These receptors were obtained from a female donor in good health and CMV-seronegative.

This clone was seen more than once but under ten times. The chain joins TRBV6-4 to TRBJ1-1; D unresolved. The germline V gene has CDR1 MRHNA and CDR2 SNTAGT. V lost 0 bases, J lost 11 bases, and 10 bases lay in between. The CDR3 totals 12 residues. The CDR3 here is CASSDSEGNAFF. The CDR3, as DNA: TGTGCCAGCAGTGACTCCGAGGGTAACGCTTTCTTT.

In nucleotides, the CDR3 is TGTGCCAGCAGCAAAGCCGAAGGGGGGACAGGACAAGAGACCCAGTACTTC. Translated, it gives CASSKAEGGTGQETQYF. V usage is TRBV21-1 and J usage is TRBJ2-5; the table names TRBD1, a call not compared with the DNA. TRBV21-1 has pseudogene status. This CDR3 has 17 amino acids.

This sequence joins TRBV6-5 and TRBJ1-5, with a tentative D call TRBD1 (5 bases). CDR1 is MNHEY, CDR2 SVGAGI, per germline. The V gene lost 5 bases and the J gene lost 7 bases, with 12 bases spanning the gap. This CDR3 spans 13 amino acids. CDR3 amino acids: CASSPGKRQPQHF. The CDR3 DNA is TGTGCCAGCAGTCCAGGGAAGAGGCAGCCCCAGCATTTT.

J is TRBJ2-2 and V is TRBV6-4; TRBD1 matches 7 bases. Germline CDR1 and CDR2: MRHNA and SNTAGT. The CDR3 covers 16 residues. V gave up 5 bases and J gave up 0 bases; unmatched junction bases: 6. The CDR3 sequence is CASSTGQDPNTGELFF. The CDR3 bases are TGTGCCAGCAGTACCGGACAGGACCCGAACACCGGGGAGCTGTTTTTT.

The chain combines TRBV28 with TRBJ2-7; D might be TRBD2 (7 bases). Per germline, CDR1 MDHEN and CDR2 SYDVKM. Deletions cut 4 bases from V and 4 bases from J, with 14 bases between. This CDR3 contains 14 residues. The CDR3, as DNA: TGTGCCAGCAGTTGGGGGGGCGCCCAATACGAGCAGTACTTC. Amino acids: CASSWGGAQYEQYF.